What follows are 3 T cell receptor beta chains derived from one specimen sequenced in a study of neurological immune-mediated disorders. TCRdb used MiXCR to reprocess the 5' RACE reads, holding one entry per CDR3 protein. The sample includes more than 15,000 distinct CDR3 sequences, around 10% of them seen just once. Input material: CD8+ T cells from blood. Every receptor here comes from a woman between 45 and 60 years old in good health.

This clonotype was picked up many times. This chain uses TRBV27 with TRBJ2-1; possibly TRBD1 for D (5 bases). CDR1 is MNHEY, CDR2 SMNVEV, per germline (reference sequence). The ends were cut back, 2 bases at V and 0 bases at J, with 8 bases in the middle. The CDR3 contains 15 residues. The CDR3 nucleotides read TGTGCCAGCAGTTTACAGGGAAACTCCTACAATGAGCAGTTCTTC. Amino acid sequence: CASSLQGNSYNEQFF.

This clonotype was found many times. The chain is built from TRBV12-3 or TRBV12-4 and TRBJ2-3; 10 bases agree with TRBD2. The CDR3 runs 15 residues. Trimming removed 2 bases from V and 5 bases from J; junction bases left unmatched: 4. This CDR3 reads CASSLLAGVGDTQYF. DNA for the CDR3: TGTGCCAGCAGTTTACTAGCGGGAGTGGGAGATACGCAGTATTTT.

This clonotype was counted many times. The chain combines TRBV20-1 with TRBJ2-1; 9 bases are a match to TRBD2. The germline CDR1 and CDR2 sequences are DFQATT and SNEGSKA (reference sequence). The junction had 14 bases not matched to a gene; V was cut back by 0 bases and J by 2 bases. The CDR3 contains 19 residues. CDR3 in amino acids: CSARDVPGLAITTYNEQFF. The CDR3 coding sequence is TGCAGTGCTAGAGACGTCCCGGGACTAGCAATTACAACCTACAATGAGCAGTTCTTC.